The 5 T cell receptor beta chains reported below all come from one sample, sequenced in a study of CD8 T cells in ankylosing spondylitis. The antigens these receptors bind are not known. TCRdb itself ran the 5' RACE reads through MiXCR, one entry per CDR3 protein. The table has about 450,000 distinct CDR3 sequences, 25% to 30% seen once. Study results and limitations: There was a TCR beta motif, made of several highly homologous variants, that appeared characteristic of ankylosing spondylitis blood.

What was sequenced was blood, either unsorted or a sorted T cell fraction (not recorded which). These receptors were collected from a male donor with ankylosing spondylitis.

The chain carries TRBV7-2 and TRBJ2-3; D is unclear. The germline CDR1 and CDR2 sequences are SGHTA and FQGNSA. The CDR3 is 14 residues long. Trimming removed 6 bases from V and 2 bases from J, with 12 bases in between. As DNA, the CDR3 is TGTGCCAGCAGTTCCGCGTCCTACACAGATACGCAGTATTTT. It codes for CASSSASYTDTQYF.

This clonotype was counted only a few times. V is TRBV29-1 and J is TRBJ2-7; the D gene is possibly TRBD2 (6 bases). In germline, CDR1 is SQVTM, CDR2 ANQGSEA. Trimming shortened V by 6 bases and J by 6 bases, and 18 bases separated the two germline ends. The CDR3 extends over 13 amino acids. The CDR3 sequence is CSVARDWGSEQYF. For the CDR3, the DNA is TGCAGCGTGGCCCGGGACTGGGGGTCCGAGCAGTACTTC.

The V and J genes are TRBV5-5 and TRBJ2-3; D not resolved. The V end lost 3 bases, the J end lost 12 bases, and 11 bases lay between the germline ends. The CDR3 covers 11 residues. Germline CDR1 and CDR2: SGHKS and YYEKEE (reference sequence). The CDR3 loop is CASSSRSIQYF. The CDR3 DNA reads as TGTGCCAGCAGCTCTAGATCTATCCAGTATTTT.

This clonotype has at least ten counts. The chain links TRBV5-1 to TRBJ2-2; maybe TRBD1 (5 bases). CDR1 SGHRS and CDR2 YFSETQ come from the germline V gene. The CDR3 is 14 amino acids. V lost 2 bases to trimming and J lost 2 bases, with 7 bases between them. CDR3 coding DNA: TGCGCCAGCAGCTTAGACAGTAACACCGGGGAGCTGTTTTTT. Amino acid sequence: CASSLDSNTGELFF. The full variable domain, in which reference TRBV5-1 and TRBJ2-2 provide the parts outside the CDR3, is KAGVTQTPRYLIKTRGQQVTLSCSPISGHRSVSWYQQTPGQGLQFLFEYFSETQRNKGNFPGRFSGRQFSNSRSEMNVSTLELGDSALYLCASSLDSNTGELFFGEGSRLTVL.

The chain links TRBV5-1 to TRBJ1-1, with a tentative D call TRBD1 (5 bases). Trimming cost V 0 bases and J 3 bases, with 12 bases left between them. CDR1 is SGHRS and CDR2 is YFSETQ in the germline V gene. CDR3 length equals 15 residues. Here the CDR3 DNA reads TGCGCCAGCAGCTTGGGAGGGGCGGGGGACACTGAAGCTTTCTTT. It codes for CASSLGGAGDTEAFF.